This T cell receptor beta chain was retrieved from a study of cytomegalovirus exposure and HLA in healthy donors. Study-wide results and limits: Previously analyzed data showed that most TCR beta V segments were productive at a frequency of about 87% or about 30%.

The ends lost 0 bases at V and 5 bases at J; junction bases unmatched: 5. This CDR3 region has 15 residues. Germline CDR1 and CDR2: LGHNA and YNFKEQ. The primer mix had 60 Vbeta and 13 Jbeta primers. Libraries were prepared by immunoSEQ multiplex PCR; TCRdb keeps only in-frame clonotypes and omits some of them. The data hold 90,000 to 150,000 clones, with 75% observed a single time. As to this clone: The antigen remains undetermined.

The sequencing input was PBMCs. V gene TRBV4-2 combines with J gene TRBJ1-1, with TRBD1 identical over 8 bases. The sequence came from a woman aged 40 to 50 in good health and CMV-seropositive. CDR3 residues: CASSQEAQGGTEAFF. Here the CDR3 DNA reads TGTGCCAGCAGCCAAGAGGCACAGGGGGGAACTGAAGCTTTCTTT.